These 3 T cell receptor beta chains share one sample of origin, sequenced in a study of T cell changes during pregnancy in multiple sclerosis. Measured with immunoSEQ multiplex PCR; TCRdb has only the in-frame clones, and not every one. Of tens of thousands of clones listed, 90% are singletons. This material consisted of peripheral blood, taken in the first trimester of pregnancy. The source is a female donor in good health, enrolled as a control in a pregnancy study.

The chain is built from TRBV10-3 and TRBJ2-5; D is ambiguous. Germline CDR1 is ENHRY and CDR2 is SYGVKD. V dropped 0 bases and J dropped 2 bases, with 7 bases sitting between them. The CDR3 totals 14 residues. The DNA of the CDR3 is TGTGCCATCAGTGAGTCTAACAGACAAGAGACCCAGTACTTC. Its translation: CAISESNRQETQYF.

This sequence joins TRBV5-1 and TRBJ2-7; tentative D call: TRBD2 (6 bases). CDR1 and CDR2 from the germline V gene are SGHRS and YFSETQ. Trimming left V 3 bases short and J 2 bases short, with 12 bases between. The CDR3 loop spans 14 amino acids. This CDR3 is CASSSVSSAYEQYF. The CDR3 DNA follows: TGCGCCAGCAGCTCAGTCTCTAGCGCCTACGAGCAGTACTTC.

The J gene is TRBJ2-5, the V gene TRBV28; 11 positions agree with TRBD2. The CDR3 is made up of 15 amino acids. Germline trimming cut 10 bases from V and 5 bases from J; bases unmatched to any gene: 12. Germline V gene sequence: CDR1 MDHEN, CDR2 SYDVKM. The CDR3 nucleotides are TGTGCCATTACGACTAGCGGGACTCCGAGGGAGACCCAGTACTTC. Residues: CAITTSGTPRETQYF.